The following is a T cell receptor beta chain sequence with its context. The data stem from a study of blood T cell repertoires in COVID-19. Study-wide context: PBMCs, B-cell-depleted T cells, or T cells were the source of the cDNA or gDNA that made up the material.

The authors' processing: How many nucleated cells were present was estimated from reference gene primer amplification. Clones were read by immunoSEQ multiplex PCR, and TCRdb kept only the in-frame ones, dropping some. V, J and clone size are taken as reported in that table, and D and trimming were inferred from the DNA itself. The sample includes some 60,000 clones, around 90% of them seen just once. Germline V gene data show CDR1 as LGHDT and CDR2 as YNNKEL (reference sequence). V dropped 5 bases and J dropped 0 bases, with 10 bases sitting between them. CDR3 length: 14 residues. The sequence was obtained from a man in his sixties or seventies with acute or convalescent COVID-19. The gene calls are TRBV3-1 (or the pseudogene TRBV3-2) and TRBJ1-2; no clear D gene. The sample was peripheral blood. The CDR3 sequence is CASSESVANYGYTF. The CDR3 DNA is TGTGCCAGCAGCGAAAGCGTAGCTAACTATGGCTACACCTTC.